Listed below are T cell receptor beta chains from one sample, sequenced in a study of T cell changes during pregnancy in multiple sclerosis. Libraries were prepared by immunoSEQ multiplex PCR; TCRdb keeps only in-frame clonotypes and omits some of them. Among about 69,000 clones listed, approximately 92% were seen once. The sample in question was peripheral blood, obtained in the third trimester of pregnancy. All receptors come from a female donor in good health, enrolled as a control in a pregnancy study. The CDR3 runs from the conserved cysteine through the conserved F or W. A D gene is named only where the DNA matches it firmly. The listing skips clone size in some rows; elsewhere it reads once, few, many or a size class.

>13|TRBJ1-2|.|TRBV19|many
TGTGCCAGTAGTATCGTAGGACAGACTGTGTGTACCTTC
CASSIVGQTVCTF
>16|TRBJ1-4|.|TRBV5-1|.
TGCGCCAGCAGCCCCCTCGGCGCGGTTATTAATGAAAAACTGTTTTTT
CASSPLGAVINEKLFF
>15|TRBJ1-1|TRBD1|TRBV6-1|.
TGTGCCAGCAGTGCACAGGGGGCTGGGAACACTGAAGCTTTCTTT
CASSAQGAGNTEAFF
>13|TRBJ2-5|.|TRBV15|.
TGTGCCACCAGCAGAGCTGTCCAAGAGACCCAGTACTTC
CATSRAVQETQYF
>15|TRBJ2-7|.|TRBV9|once
TGTGCCAGCAGCGAACACGCGGAGGAATCCTACGAGCAGTACTTC
CASSEHAEESYEQYF
>17|TRBJ2-1|TRBD2|TRBV7-2|.
TGTGCCAGCAGCTTAGTCCCCCTGGGTGGTAGCGGGATTGAGCAGTTCTTC
CASSLVPLGGSGIEQFF
>15|TRBJ2-3|.|TRBV5-4|.
TGTGCCAGCAGCTGGGGACTCCAAAGCACAGATACGCAGTATTTT
CASSWGLQSTDTQYF
>14|TRBJ2-5|TRBD1|TRBV27|.
TGTGCCAGCAGTTTAGATCCACAGGGGGAGACCCAGTACTTC
CASSLDPQGETQYF
>12|TRBJ1-1|.|TRBV19|.
TGTGCCAGTAGTATCGGTAACACTGAAGCTTTCTTT
CASSIGNTEAFF
>14|TRBJ1-2|TRBD1|TRBV6-5|once
TGTGCCAGCAGCCGAACAGGGGGTGCAGCTGGCTACACCTTC
CASSRTGGAAGYTF
>13|TRBJ2-1|.|TRBV27|.
TGTGCCAGCAGTAGACTCAAGTACAATGAGCAGTTCTTC
CASSRLKYNEQFF
>15|TRBJ2-7|.|TRBV6-1|.
TGTGCCAGCAGTGCTTTACAGATTGTCTCCTACGAGCAGTACTTC
CASSALQIVSYEQYF
>14|TRBJ2-7|.|TRBV4-3|.
TGCGCCAGCAGCCGCGGGACAGATGCCTACGAGCAGTACTTC
CASSRGTDAYEQYF
>14|TRBJ2-2|.|TRBV2|few
TGTGCCAGCAGTGTAGGTCTAGCAGCCGGGGAGCTGTTTTTT
CASSVGLAAGELFF
>17|TRBJ2-4|TRBD1|TRBV6-1|once
TGTGCCAGCAGTGGGACAGGGGGTGGGGGGGCCAAAAACATTCAGTACTTC
CASSGTGGGGAKNIQYF
>13|TRBJ2-7|.|TRBV28|.
TGTGCCAGCAGTGGGGACACCTCCTACGAGCAGTACTTC
CASSGDTSYEQYF
>12|TRBJ2-3|.|TRBV10-3|.
TGTGCCATCAGCCCGGGAACAGATACGCAGTATTTT
CAISPGTDTQYF
>15|TRBJ2-3|.|TRBV10-3|.
TGTGCCATCAGTGAGTCGGCAGGGGAGTCAGATACGCAGTATTTT
CAISESAGESDTQYF
>16|TRBJ2-2|.|TRBV18|.
TGTGCCAGCTCACCACCTCGGCAGGGGCCCGCCGGGGAGCTGTTTTTT
CASSPPRQGPAGELFF
>16|TRBJ1-4|.|TRBV6-5|.
TGTGCCAGCAGTTACATTTATAGGGGTTATAATGAAAAACTGTTTTTT
CASSYIYRGYNEKLFF
>13|TRBJ2-3|TRBD2|TRBV27|.
TGTGCCAGCAGTCTCGGGACTAGCCATACGCAGTATTTT
CASSLGTSHTQYF
>15|TRBJ2-7|TRBD1|TRBV27|.
TGTGCCAGCGTAAAGTCCGGGACAGGGCCCTACGAGCAGTACTTC
CASVKSGTGPYEQYF
>13|TRBJ2-3|.|TRBV11-2|.
TGTGCCAGCAGCTTAGGAGCCACAGATACGCAGTATTTT
CASSLGATDTQYF
>15|TRBJ2-6|.|TRBV18|.
TGTGCCAGCTCACCAGCCGTAGCTGGGGCCAACGTCCTGACTTTC
CASSPAVAGANVLTF
>13|TRBJ1-3|.|TRBV10-3|.
TGTGCCATCCTCGGGGATTCTGGAAACACCATATATTTT
CAILGDSGNTIYF
>12|TRBJ2-3|.|TRBV7-2|.
TGTGCCAGCAGCTCCGTCACAGATACGCAGTATTTT
CASSSVTDTQYF
>14|TRBJ2-1|TRBD2|TRBV30|.
TGTGCCTGGGGACCGGGACTAGCGGGCAATGAGCAGTTCTTC
CAWGPGLAGNEQFF
>14|TRBJ2-1|.|TRBV5-1|once
TGCGCCAGCAGCCTTGGGGCTGGTGTTCTGGAGCAGTTCTTC
CASSLGAGVLEQFF
>15|TRBJ2-7|TRBD1|TRBV5-8|.
TGTGCCAGCAGCTTGGGGACAGGTCGCTCCTACGAGCAGTACTTC
CASSLGTGRSYEQYF
>13|TRBJ2-7|TRBD2|TRBV7-7|.
TGTGCTAGCAGCCCGAGCGGGGGTTACGAGCAGTACTTC
CASSPSGGYEQYF
>13|TRBJ1-2|.|TRBV9|.
TGTGCCAGCAGCGTAGCCGCAGCGGGGGCCTACACCTTC
CASSVAAAGAYTF
>13|TRBJ2-7|.|TRBV28|.
TGTGCCAGCACCGTAGGGGGGGGCTACGAGCAGTACTTC
CASTVGGGYEQYF
>15|TRBJ1-3|.|TRBV2|.
TGTGCCACTCAAGTCCTCAGGGGCGTCGGAAACACCATATATTTT
CATQVLRGVGNTIYF
>17|TRBJ2-3|TRBD2|TRBV29-1|.
TGCAGCGCTGGGGGAATACAGCGGGGGGTATCGGGAGATACGCAGTATTTT
CSAGGIQRGVSGDTQYF
>18|TRBJ1-3|TRBD1|TRBV9|.
TGTGCCAGCAGCGTAGCTGGGACAGGCCTTCCCTCTGGAAACACCATATATTTT
CASSVAGTGLPSGNTIYF